The 23 T cell receptor beta chains below all came from one sample that was sequenced in a study of shared clonotypes between healthy human individuals. Clones were sequenced by immunoSEQ multiplex PCR, and TCRdb holds only the in-frame ones, with some missing. The table shows approximately 2,200,000 clones, with roughly 91% occurring only once. CD45RO negativity and positive selection for CCR7 defined naive CD8 cells, a population that excluded terminally differentiated effector memory CD45RA+ cells. The material sequenced was naive CD8+ T cells from PBMCs. These receptors came from a man between 18 and 35 years old in good health. Some clones in this sample may be carry-over from other donors' samples.

This clone was picked up one time. The sample has other DNA sequences that encode this CDR3 too. The chain employs TRBV27 and TRBJ2-1; D remains ambiguous. CDR3 length: 14 amino acids. Germline loops: CDR1 MNHEY, CDR2 SMNVEV (reference sequence). Trimming removed 4 bases from V and 0 bases from J, with 7 bases in between. CDR3 coding DNA: TGTGCCAGCAGTTGGCTGAGCTCCTACAATGAGCAGTTCTTC. This translates into CASSWLSSYNEQFF.

The chain employs TRBV5-1 and TRBJ1-1, with D perhaps matching TRBD1 (6 bases). Germline assignment: CDR1 SGHRS and CDR2 YFSETQ. The V and J ends lost 0 bases and 5 bases respectively, with 17 bases between them. This CDR3 region has 16 residues. CDR3 bases: TGCGCCAGCAGCTTGGCTGGCAGGGGCGGGGGGACTGAAGCTTTCTTT. Translation gives CASSLAGRGGGTEAFF.

V usage is TRBV28 and J usage is TRBJ2-7; a possible D gene is TRBD2 (6 bases). Trimming shortened V by 8 bases and J by 10 bases, and 18 bases separated the two germline ends. The CDR3 spans 12 residues. The V gene's germline CDR1 is MDHEN and CDR2 SYDVKM. CDR3 amino acids: CASGPQSGVQYF. In DNA form, the CDR3 reads TGTGCCAGCGGCCCCCAATCGGGGGTCCAGTACTTC.

A word on this clone: Different DNA sequences within this sample yield the same CDR3. V is TRBV28 and J is TRBJ1-5, with D possibly matching TRBD1 (5 bases). Between the trimmed V and J ends, which lost 2 bases and 3 bases, there was a span of 8 bases. The CDR3 is 14 amino acids. Looked up from germline, CDR1 is MDHEN and CDR2 is SYDVKM. The CDR3 nucleotides read TGTGCCAGCAGTTTAAGAGGGGCCAATCAGCCCCAGCATTTT. Translation gives CASSLRGANQPQHF.

This clone was detected once. The CDR3 reads CASSLELRGGPYNEQFF. The CDR3 DNA reads TGTGCCAGCAGCTTAGAACTGCGCGGAGGCCCCTACAATGAGCAGTTCTTC. This chain links TRBV7-6 with TRBJ2-1; tentative D call: TRBD2 (5 bases). CDR1 and CDR2 (germline): SGHVS, FNYEAQ. Trimming took 1 base from V and 2 from J, leaving 15 bases between them. The CDR3 spans 17 residues.

The chain is built from TRBV5-1 and TRBJ2-1; 9 bases agree with TRBD2. After removal of 4 bases from V and 5 bases from J, the junction contained 7 bases not matched to a gene. CDR3 size: 15 residues. The V gene's germline CDR1 is SGHRS and CDR2 YFSETQ. The CDR3 loop is CASSQTSGNNNEQFF. As DNA, the CDR3 is TGCGCCAGCAGCCAGACTAGCGGAAACAACAATGAGCAGTTCTTC. The variable domain in full, with the rest retrieved from reference TRBV5-1 and TRBJ2-1, is KAGVTQTPRYLIKTRGQQVTLSCSPISGHRSVSWYQQTPGQGLQFLFEYFSETQRNKGNFPGRFSGRQFSNSRSEMNVSTLELGDSALYLCASSQTSGNNNEQFFGPGTRLTVL.

The V and J genes are TRBV5-5 and TRBJ1-2; D remains ambiguous. With 7 bases removed from V and 11 bases from J, the gap between germline ends came to 30 bases. The CDR3 contains 16 residues. The germline V gene has CDR1 SGHKS and CDR2 YYEKEE (reference sequence). The CDR3 sequence: CASFIAEGQATEWYTF. CDR3 nucleotides: TGTGCCAGCTTCATTGCGGAGGGCCAGGCGACTGAATGGTACACCTTC.

The rearrangement links TRBV7-9 to TRBJ2-1; D unclear. This CDR3 comprises 14 residues. Trimming stripped 2 bases from V and 8 bases from J, with 13 bases between. Germline V lookup: CDR1 SEHNR, CDR2 FQNEAQ (reference sequence). CDR3 region: CASSLFTSHHEQFF. In nucleotides, the CDR3 is TGTGCCAGCAGCTTATTTACCAGTCACCATGAGCAGTTCTTC.

The rearrangement uses TRBV2 and TRBJ2-7, with D possibly TRBD2 on 6 matching bases. The V gene lost 4 bases and the J gene lost 5 bases, with 15 bases spanning the gap. Germline CDR1 is SNHLY and CDR2 is FYNNEI. CDR3 size: 14 residues. This CDR3 reads CASSGLEGFHEQYF. The CDR3 DNA sequence: TGTGCCAGCAGTGGTTTGGAGGGTTTCCACGAGCAGTACTTC.

This clone has just one count. Other DNA sequences of this sample code for an identical CDR3. The CDR3: CASSRDRGREQYF. CDR3 in DNA: TGTGCCAGCAGCCGGGACAGGGGTCGCGAGCAGTACTTC. This chain uses TRBV5-6 with TRBJ2-7; 10 bases match TRBD1. The V gene end was trimmed by 4 bases and the J gene end by 6 bases; junction bases not matched to a gene: 4. Per the germline V gene, CDR1 is SGHDT and CDR2 is YYEEEE. The CDR3 extends over 13 amino acids. Full variable domain (outside the CDR3, taken from reference TRBV5-6 and TRBJ2-7): DAGVTQSPTHLIKTRGQQVTLRCSPKSGHDTVSWYQQALGQGPQFIFQYYEEEERQRGNFPDRFSGHQFPNYSSELNVNALLLGDSALYLCASSRDRGREQYFGPGTRLTVT.

This rearrangement joins TRBV6-1 to TRBJ2-5; 8 bases line up with TRBD1. V dropped 7 bases and J dropped 3; count of bases not matched to a gene: 10. Germline V gene data show CDR1 as MNHNS and CDR2 as SASEGT. The CDR3 spans 15 residues. CDR3 in amino acids: CASNPETGEKETQYF. As DNA, the CDR3 is TGTGCCAGCAACCCAGAGACAGGGGAGAAAGAGACCCAGTACTTC.

V is TRBV11-2 and J is TRBJ2-1, with 10 bases matching TRBD1. The V and J ends lost 6 bases and 7 bases, in that order; junction bases with no gene match: 9. The CDR3 extends over 15 amino acids. CDR1 is SGHAT, CDR2 FQNNGV, per germline. The CDR3 DNA is TGTGCCAGCAGATCGGGACAGGGGCTCTTGAATGAGCAGTTCTTC. Translated, it gives CASRSGQGLLNEQFF.

This clone came up once. The genes are TRBV2 and TRBJ2-5; D is uncertain. V was cut by 3 bases and J by 4 bases, with 9 bases left in between. The length of the CDR3 is 13 residues. CDR1 is SNHLY, CDR2 FYNNEI, per germline. CDR3 coding DNA: TGTGCCAGCAGTGAGATGCCTAGAGAGACCCAGTACTTC. This sequence encodes CASSEMPRETQYF.

The V and J genes are TRBV11-2 and TRBJ2-7; TRBD1 matches at 7 bases. The germline V gene has CDR1 SGHAT and CDR2 FQNNGV. The CDR3 consists of 15 residues. Trimming cost V 5 bases and J 4 bases; bases outside gene matches: 11. The chain's CDR3 is CASSLTGTAGYEQYF. CDR3 in DNA: TGTGCCAGCAGCCTCACCGGGACAGCTGGTTACGAGCAGTACTTC.

The CDR3 DNA follows: TGTGCCAGCAGTTACTCATTGAGCGGCGAGACCCAGTACTTC. Translating it yields CASSYSLSGETQYF. The V gene is TRBV6-6, the J gene TRBJ2-5; D might be TRBD2 (5 bases). Germline CDR1 is MNHNY and CDR2 is SVGAGI (reference sequence). Deletions cut 0 bases from V and 5 bases from J, with 10 bases between. The CDR3 contains 14 residues.

V is TRBV27 and J is TRBJ1-5; D gene unclear. This CDR3 is 15 amino acids long. CDR1 is MNHEY and CDR2 is SMNVEV in the germline V gene (reference sequence). The V and J ends lost 8 bases and 1 base respectively, with 15 bases between them. CDR3 in amino acids: CASGVLGTSNQPQHF. CDR3 in DNA: TGTGCCAGCGGGGTGCTCGGTACCAGCAATCAGCCCCAGCATTTT.

V is TRBV30 and J is TRBJ1-1, with D unresolved. The CDR3 is made up of 15 amino acids. In germline, CDR1 is GTSNPN, CDR2 SVGIG (reference sequence). Trimming took off 0 bases at V and 1 base at J, with 12 bases between the two ends. The CDR3 sequence is CAWSVGVLANTEAFF. The CDR3 DNA is TGTGCCTGGAGTGTTGGGGTTTTGGCGAACACTGAAGCTTTCTTT. Drawing the rest from reference TRBV30 and TRBJ1-1, the complete variable domain is SQTIHQWPATLVQPVGSPLSLECTVEGTSNPNLYWYRQAAGRGLQLLFYSVGIGQISSEVPQNLSASRPQDRQFILSSKKLLLSDSGFYLCAWSVGVLANTEAFFGQGTRLTVV.

For the CDR3, the DNA is TGTGCCAGCATTTCTACTAGCGGGAGACAGTATTTT. Encoded protein: CASISTSGRQYF. J is TRBJ2-3 and V is TRBV27, with 11 bases that match TRBD2. CDR1 is MNHEY and CDR2 is SMNVEV in the germline V gene (reference sequence). CDR3 length equals 12 residues. Trimming took 7 bases from V and 12 from J; bases not matched to a gene: 6.

The chain links TRBV21-1 to TRBJ2-6. TRBV21-1 is classified as a pseudogene. The length of the CDR3 is 19 residues. This chain's CDR3 is CASSKSPGTPLSGANVLTF. CDR3 sequence (DNA): TGTGCCAGCAGCAAATCTCCCGGGACCCCCTTATCTGGGGCCAACGTCCTGACTTTC.

Written as DNA, the CDR3 is TGTGCCAGCAGCTTATCGGGGGCTGGGGAGACCCAGTACTTC. Protein: CASSLSGAGETQYF. The rearrangement links TRBV13 to TRBJ2-5; either TRBD1 or TRBD2 may supply D (6 bases each). This CDR3 has 14 residues. V was trimmed by 2 bases and J by 5 bases, leaving 12 bases between them. Germline V lookup: CDR1 PRHDT, CDR2 FYEKMQ (reference sequence).

This clone occurred a few times. The chain recombines TRBV7-9 with TRBJ1-5; D is possibly TRBD1 (5 bases). The germline gives CDR1 SEHNR, CDR2 FQNEAQ (reference sequence). The length of the CDR3 is 12 residues. V gave up 3 bases and J gave up 6 bases, with 6 bases separating them. CDR3 DNA: TGTGCCAGCAGCTTTCAGGGTCAGCCCCAGCATTTT. This gives the protein CASSFQGQPQHF.

The J gene is TRBJ2-7, the V gene TRBV11-2, with D maybe TRBD2 (6 bases). V lost 4 bases and J 6 bases, leaving 16 bases between the germline ends. CDR3 length equals 14 residues. From germline, CDR1 is SGHAT and CDR2 FQNNGV. The CDR3 nucleotides read TGTGCCAGCAGCTCCACGTGGGTCGGGGGCGAGCAGTACTTC. Translating gives CASSSTWVGGEQYF.

The CDR3 sequence: CASRPFPGALNEQFF. CDR3 bases: TGTGCCAGCCGTCCTTTTCCCGGGGCACTCAATGAGCAGTTCTTC. V usage is TRBV19 and J usage is TRBJ2-1; D could derive from TRBD1 or TRBD2 (5 bases each). The CDR3 runs to 15 residues. V was cut by 9 bases and J by 6 bases, with 21 bases left in between. In germline, CDR1 is LNHDA, CDR2 SQIVND (reference sequence).